What follows are 2 T cell receptor beta chains derived from one specimen sequenced in a study of shared T cell receptors in the human thymus. Sequenced by immunoSEQ multiplex PCR; TCRdb stores in-frame clones only, minus some. The repertoire includes hundreds of thousands of clones, around 87% of them detected once, and 0.009% to 0.0095% sits in the top ten. These records were also assigned to another study, of human thymus T cells.

What was sequenced was thymocytes. The receptors stem from a boy under two years old with a congenital heart defect.

The chain combines TRBV5-1 with TRBJ2-5; TRBD1 matches at 7 bases. The CDR3 contains 14 residues. V dropped 0 bases and J dropped 3; count of bases not matched to a gene: 2. The germline CDR1 and CDR2 sequences are SGHRS and YFSETQ. This chain's CDR3 is CASSLGQGEETQYF. CDR3 sequence (DNA): TGCGCCAGCAGCTTGGGACAGGGAGAAGAGACCCAGTACTTC.

V is TRBV10-3 and J is TRBJ2-7; 9 positions match TRBD1. The germline CDR1 and CDR2 sequences are ENHRY and SYGVKD. CDR3 length: 15 amino acids. Trimming took 5 bases from V and 0 from J; bases not matched to a gene: 5. The CDR3 here is CAISSGQGSSYEQYF. The DNA for the CDR3 is TGTGCCATCAGTTCGGGACAGGGAAGCTCCTACGAGCAGTACTTC.